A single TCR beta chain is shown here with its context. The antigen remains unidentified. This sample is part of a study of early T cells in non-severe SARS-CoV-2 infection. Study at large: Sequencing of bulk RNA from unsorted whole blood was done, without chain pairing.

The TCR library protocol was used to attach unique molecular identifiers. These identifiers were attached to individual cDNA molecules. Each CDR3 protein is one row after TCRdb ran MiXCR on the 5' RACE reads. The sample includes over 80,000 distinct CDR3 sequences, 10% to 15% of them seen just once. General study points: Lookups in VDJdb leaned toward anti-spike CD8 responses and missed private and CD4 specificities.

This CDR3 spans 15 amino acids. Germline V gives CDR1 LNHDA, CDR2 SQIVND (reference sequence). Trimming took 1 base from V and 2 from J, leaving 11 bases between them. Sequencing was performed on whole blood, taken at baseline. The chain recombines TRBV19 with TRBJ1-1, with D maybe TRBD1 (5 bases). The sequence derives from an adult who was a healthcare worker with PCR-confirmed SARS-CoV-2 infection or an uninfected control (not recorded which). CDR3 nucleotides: TGTGCCAGTAGTATAGGGCAGGGACCCAACACTGAAGCTTTCTTT. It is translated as CASSIGQGPNTEAFF.